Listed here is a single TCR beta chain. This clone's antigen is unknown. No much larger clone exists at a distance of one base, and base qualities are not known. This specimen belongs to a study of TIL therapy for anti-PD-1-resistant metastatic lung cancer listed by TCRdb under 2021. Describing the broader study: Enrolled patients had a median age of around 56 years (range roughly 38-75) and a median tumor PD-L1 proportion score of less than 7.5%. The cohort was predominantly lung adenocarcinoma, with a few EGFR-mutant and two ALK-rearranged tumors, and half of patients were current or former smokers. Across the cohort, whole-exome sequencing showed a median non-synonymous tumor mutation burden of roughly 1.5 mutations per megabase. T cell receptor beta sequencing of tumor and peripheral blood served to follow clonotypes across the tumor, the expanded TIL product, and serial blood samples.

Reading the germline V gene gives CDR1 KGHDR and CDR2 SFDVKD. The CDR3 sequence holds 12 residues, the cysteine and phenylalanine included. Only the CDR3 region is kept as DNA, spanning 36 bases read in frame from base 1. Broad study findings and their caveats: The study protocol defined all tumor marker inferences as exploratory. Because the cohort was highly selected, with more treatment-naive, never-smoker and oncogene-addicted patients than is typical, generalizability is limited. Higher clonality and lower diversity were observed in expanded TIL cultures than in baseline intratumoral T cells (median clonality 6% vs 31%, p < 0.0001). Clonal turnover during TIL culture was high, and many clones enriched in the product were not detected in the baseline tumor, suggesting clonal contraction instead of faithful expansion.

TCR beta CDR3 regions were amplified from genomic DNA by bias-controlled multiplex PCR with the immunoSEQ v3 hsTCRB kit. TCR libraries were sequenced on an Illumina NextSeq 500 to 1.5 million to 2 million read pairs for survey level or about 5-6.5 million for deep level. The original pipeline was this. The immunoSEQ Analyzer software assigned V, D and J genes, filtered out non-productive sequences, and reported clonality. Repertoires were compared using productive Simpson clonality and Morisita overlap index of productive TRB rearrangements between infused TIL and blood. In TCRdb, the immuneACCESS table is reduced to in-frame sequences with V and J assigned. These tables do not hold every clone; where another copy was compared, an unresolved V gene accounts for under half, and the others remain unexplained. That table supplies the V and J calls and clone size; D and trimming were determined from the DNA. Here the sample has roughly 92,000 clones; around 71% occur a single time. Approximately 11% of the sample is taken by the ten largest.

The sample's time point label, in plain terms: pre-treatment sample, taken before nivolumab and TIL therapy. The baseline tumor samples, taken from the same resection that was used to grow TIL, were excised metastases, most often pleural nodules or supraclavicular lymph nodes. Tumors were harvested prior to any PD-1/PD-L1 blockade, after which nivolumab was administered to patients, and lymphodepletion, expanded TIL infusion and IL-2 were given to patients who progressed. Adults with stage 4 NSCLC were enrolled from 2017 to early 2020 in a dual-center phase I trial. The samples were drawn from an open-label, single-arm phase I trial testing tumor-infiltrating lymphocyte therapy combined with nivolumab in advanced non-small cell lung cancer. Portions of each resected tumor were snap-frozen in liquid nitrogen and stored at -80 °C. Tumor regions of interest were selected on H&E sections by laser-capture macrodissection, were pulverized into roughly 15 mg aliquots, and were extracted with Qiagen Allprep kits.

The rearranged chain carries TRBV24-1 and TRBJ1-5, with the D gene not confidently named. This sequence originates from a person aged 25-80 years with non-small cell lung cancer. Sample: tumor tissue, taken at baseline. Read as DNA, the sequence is TGTGCACCAGTGCAGCCGGGTCAGCCCCAGCATTTT. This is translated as CAPVQPGQPQHF.